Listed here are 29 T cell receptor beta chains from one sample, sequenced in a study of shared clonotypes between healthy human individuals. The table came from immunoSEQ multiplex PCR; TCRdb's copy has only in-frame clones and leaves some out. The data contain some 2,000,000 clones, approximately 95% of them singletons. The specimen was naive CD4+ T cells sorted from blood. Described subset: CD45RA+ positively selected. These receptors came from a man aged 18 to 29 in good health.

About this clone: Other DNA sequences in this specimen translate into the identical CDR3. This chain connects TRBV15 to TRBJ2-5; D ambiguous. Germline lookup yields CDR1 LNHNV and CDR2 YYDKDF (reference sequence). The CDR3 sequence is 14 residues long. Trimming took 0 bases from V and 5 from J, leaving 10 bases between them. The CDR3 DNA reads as TGTGCCACCAGCAGAGATCGGTTGGGGGAGACCCAGTACTTC. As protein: CATSRDRLGETQYF.

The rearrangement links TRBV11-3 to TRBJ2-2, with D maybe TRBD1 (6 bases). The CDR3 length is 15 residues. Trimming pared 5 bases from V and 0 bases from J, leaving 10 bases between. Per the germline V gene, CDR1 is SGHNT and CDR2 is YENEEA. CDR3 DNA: TGTGCCAGCAGCCGTGACAGGACGAACACCGGGGAGCTGTTTTTT. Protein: CASSRDRTNTGELFF.

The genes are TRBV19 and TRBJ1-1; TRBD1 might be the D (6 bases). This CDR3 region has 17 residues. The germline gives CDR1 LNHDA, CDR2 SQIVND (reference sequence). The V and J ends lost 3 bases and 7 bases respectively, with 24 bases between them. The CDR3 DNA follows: TGTGCCAGTAGTATCATTGTGTCGCTAACAGGGACCTTTGAAGCTTTCTTT. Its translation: CASSIIVSLTGTFEAFF.

The CDR3 here is CASSGGVTHGGGYTF. The DNA of the CDR3 is TGTGCCAGCAGCGGGGGGGTAACCCACGGGGGTGGCTACACCTTC. V and J are TRBV5-6 and TRBJ1-2; TRBD1 is a possible D gene (5 bases). Trimming shortened V by 4 bases and J by 7 bases, and 20 bases separated the two germline ends. The CDR3 extends over 15 amino acids. Germline loops: CDR1 SGHDT, CDR2 YYEEEE. The variable domain in full, with the rest retrieved from reference TRBV5-6 and TRBJ1-2, is DAGVTQSPTHLIKTRGQQVTLRCSPKSGHDTVSWYQQALGQGPQFIFQYYEEEERQRGNFPDRFSGHQFPNYSSELNVNALLLGDSALYLCASSGGVTHGGGYTFGSGTRLTVV.

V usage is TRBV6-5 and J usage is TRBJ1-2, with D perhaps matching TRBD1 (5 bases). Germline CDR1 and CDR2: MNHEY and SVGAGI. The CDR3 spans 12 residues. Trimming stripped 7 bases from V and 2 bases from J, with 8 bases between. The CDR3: CASKGENYGYTF. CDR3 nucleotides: TGTGCCAGCAAAGGGGAGAACTATGGCTACACCTTC.

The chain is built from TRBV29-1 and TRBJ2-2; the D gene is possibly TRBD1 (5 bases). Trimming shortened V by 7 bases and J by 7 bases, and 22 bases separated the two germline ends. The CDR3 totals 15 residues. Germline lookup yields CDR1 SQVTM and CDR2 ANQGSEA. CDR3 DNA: TGCAGCGCAAGGACAAATATAGGGGTTGGCGGGGAGCTGTTTTTT. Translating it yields CSARTNIGVGGELFF.

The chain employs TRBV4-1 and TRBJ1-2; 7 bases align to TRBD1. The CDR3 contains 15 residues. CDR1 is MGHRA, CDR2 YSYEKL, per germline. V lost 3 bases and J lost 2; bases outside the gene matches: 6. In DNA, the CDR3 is TGCGCCAGCAGCCAGCCGGACAGGAGCAACTATGGCTACACCTTC. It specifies CASSQPDRSNYGYTF.

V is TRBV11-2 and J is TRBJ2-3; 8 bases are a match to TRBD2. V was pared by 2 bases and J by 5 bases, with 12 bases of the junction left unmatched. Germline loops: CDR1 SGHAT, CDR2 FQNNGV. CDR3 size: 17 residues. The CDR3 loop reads CASSLRVAGKVVDTQYF. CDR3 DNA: TGTGCCAGCAGCTTAAGAGTAGCGGGAAAGGTGGTAGATACGCAGTATTTT.

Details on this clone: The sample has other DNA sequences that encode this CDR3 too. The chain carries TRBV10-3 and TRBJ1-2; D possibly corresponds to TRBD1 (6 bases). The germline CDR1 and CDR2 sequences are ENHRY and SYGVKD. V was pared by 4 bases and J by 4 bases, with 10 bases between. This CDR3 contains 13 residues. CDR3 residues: CAISADRPYGYTF. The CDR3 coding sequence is TGTGCCATCAGTGCCGACAGGCCCTATGGCTACACCTTC.

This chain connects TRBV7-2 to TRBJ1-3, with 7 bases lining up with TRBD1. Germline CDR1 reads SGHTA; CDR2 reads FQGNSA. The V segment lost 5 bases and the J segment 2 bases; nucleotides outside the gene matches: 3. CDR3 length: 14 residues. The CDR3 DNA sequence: TGTGCCAGCAGCCCAGGGGGAGCTGGAAACACCATATATTTT. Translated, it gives CASSPGGAGNTIYF.

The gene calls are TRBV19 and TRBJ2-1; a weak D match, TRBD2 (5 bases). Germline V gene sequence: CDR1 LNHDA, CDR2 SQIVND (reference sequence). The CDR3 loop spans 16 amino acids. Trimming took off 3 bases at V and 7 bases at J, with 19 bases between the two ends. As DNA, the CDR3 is TGTGCCAGTAGTATCCAAACCGTACTAGTGGGGAATGAGCAGTTCTTC. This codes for CASSIQTVLVGNEQFF. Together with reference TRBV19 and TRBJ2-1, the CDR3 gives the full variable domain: DGGITQSPKYLFRKEGQNVTLSCEQNLNHDAMYWYRQDPGQGLRLIYYSQIVNDFQKGDIAEGYSVSREKKESFPLTVTSAQKNPTAFYLCASSIQTVLVGNEQFFGPGTRLTVL.

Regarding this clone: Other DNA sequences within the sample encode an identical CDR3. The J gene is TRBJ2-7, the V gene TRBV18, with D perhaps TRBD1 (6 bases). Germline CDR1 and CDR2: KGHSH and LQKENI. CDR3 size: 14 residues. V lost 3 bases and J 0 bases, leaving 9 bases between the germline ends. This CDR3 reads CASSPGQTSYEQYF. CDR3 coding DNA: TGTGCCAGCTCACCGGGACAAACCTCCTACGAGCAGTACTTC.

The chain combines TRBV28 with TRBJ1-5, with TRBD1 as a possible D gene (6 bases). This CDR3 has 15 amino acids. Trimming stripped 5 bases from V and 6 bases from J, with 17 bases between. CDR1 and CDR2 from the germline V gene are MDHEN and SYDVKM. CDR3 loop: CASSTQGLFGQPQHF. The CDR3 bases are TGTGCCAGCAGTACACAGGGTCTCTTCGGTCAGCCCCAGCATTTT.

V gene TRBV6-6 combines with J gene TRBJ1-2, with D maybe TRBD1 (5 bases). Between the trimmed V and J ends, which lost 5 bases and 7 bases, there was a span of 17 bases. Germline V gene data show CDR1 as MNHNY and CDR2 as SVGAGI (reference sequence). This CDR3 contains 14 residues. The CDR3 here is CASSITQGSGGYTF. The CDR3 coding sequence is TGTGCCAGCAGTATTACCCAGGGTTCGGGTGGCTACACCTTC.

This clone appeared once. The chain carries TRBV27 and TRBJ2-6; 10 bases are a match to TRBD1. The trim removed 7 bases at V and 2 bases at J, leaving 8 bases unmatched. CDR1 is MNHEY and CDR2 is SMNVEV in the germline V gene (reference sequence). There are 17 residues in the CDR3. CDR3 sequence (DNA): TGTGCCAGCACCCCCGGGACAGGGGCGCCTGGGGCCAACGTCCTGACTTTC. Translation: CASTPGTGAPGANVLTF.

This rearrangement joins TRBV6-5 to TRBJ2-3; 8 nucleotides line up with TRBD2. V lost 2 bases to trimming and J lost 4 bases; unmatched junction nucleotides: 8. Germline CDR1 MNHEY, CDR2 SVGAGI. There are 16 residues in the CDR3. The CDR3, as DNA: TGTGCCAGCAGTTACGAGCGGGAGAGGGTGGCAGATACGCAGTATTTT. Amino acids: CASSYERERVADTQYF.

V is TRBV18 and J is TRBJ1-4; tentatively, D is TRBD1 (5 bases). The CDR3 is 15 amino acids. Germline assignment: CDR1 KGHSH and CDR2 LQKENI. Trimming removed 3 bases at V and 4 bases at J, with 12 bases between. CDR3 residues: CASSPPGLSNEKLFF. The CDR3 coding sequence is TGTGCCAGCTCACCCCCGGGACTGAGTAATGAAAAACTGTTTTTT.

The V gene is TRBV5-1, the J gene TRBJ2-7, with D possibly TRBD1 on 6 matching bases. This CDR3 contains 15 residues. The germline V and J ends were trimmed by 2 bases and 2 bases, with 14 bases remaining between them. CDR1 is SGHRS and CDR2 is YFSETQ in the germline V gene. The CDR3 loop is CASSLTGTQTYEQYF. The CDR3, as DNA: TGCGCCAGCAGCTTAACCGGGACACAGACCTACGAGCAGTACTTC.

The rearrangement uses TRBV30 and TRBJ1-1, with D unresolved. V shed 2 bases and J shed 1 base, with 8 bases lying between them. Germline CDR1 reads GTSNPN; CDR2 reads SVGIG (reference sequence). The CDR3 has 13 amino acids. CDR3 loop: CAWSFGQNTEAFF. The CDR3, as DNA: TGTGCCTGGAGTTTCGGTCAGAACACTGAAGCTTTCTTT.

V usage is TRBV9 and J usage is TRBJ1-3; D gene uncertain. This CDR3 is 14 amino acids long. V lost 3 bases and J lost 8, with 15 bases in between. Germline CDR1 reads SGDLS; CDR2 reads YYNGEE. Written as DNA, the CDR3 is TGTGCCAGCAGCGGGGTAGGGCAGAGTGACACCATATATTTT. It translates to CASSGVGQSDTIYF.

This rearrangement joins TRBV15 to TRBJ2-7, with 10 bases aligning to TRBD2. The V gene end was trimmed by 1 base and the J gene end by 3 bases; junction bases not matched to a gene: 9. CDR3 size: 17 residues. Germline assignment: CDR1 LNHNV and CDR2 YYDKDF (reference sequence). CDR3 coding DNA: TGTGCCACCAGCAGAGCTTTGCGGACTAGCGGCGTCTACGAGCAGTACTTC. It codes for CATSRALRTSGVYEQYF.

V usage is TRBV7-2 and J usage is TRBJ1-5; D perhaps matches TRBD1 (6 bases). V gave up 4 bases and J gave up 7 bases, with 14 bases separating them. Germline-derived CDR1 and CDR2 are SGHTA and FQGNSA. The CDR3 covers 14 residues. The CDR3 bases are TGTGCCAGCAGCTCACAGGGAGGAAGCCAGCCCCAGCATTTT. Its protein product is CASSSQGGSQPQHF.

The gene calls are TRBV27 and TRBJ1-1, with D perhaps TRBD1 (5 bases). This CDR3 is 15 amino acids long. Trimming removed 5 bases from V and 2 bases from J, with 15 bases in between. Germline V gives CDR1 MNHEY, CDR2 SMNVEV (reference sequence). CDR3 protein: CASSRYYGQNTEAFF. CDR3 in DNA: TGTGCCAGCAGTCGCTACTATGGACAAAACACTGAAGCTTTCTTT.

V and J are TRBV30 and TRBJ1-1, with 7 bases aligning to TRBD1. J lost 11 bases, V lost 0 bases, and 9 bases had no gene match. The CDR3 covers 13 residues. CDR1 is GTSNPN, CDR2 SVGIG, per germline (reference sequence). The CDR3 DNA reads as TGTGCCTGGAGTGTACGGGAGGGGGCCTCGGCTTTCTTT. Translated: CAWSVREGASAFF.

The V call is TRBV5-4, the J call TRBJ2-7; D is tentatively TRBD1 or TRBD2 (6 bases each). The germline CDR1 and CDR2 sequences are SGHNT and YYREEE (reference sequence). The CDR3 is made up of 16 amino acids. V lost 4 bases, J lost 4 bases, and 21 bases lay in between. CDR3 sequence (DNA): TGTGCCAGCAGCCTCGGTGGGGGGCGGATGAATTACGAGCAGTACTTC. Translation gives CASSLGGGRMNYEQYF.

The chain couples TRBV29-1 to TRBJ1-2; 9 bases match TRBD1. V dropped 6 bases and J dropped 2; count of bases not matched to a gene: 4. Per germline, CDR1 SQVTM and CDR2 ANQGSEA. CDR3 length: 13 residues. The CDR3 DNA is TGCAGCGTGAGGGACAGGGCCAACTATGGCTACACCTTC. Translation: CSVRDRANYGYTF.

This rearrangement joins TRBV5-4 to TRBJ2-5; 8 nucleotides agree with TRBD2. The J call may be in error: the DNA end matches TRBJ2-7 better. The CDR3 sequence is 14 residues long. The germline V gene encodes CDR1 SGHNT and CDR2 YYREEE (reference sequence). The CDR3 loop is CASRSGLVGGEQYF. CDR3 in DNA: TGTGCCAGCAGGTCGGGACTAGTTGGGGGCGAGCAGTACTTC.

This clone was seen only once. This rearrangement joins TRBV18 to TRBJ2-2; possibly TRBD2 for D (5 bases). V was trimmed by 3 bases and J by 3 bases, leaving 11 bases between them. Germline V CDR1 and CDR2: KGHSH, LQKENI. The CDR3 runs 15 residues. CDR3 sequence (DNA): TGTGCCAGCTCACCGGGGAATAGCGACACCGGGGAGCTGTTTTTT. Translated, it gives CASSPGNSDTGELFF.

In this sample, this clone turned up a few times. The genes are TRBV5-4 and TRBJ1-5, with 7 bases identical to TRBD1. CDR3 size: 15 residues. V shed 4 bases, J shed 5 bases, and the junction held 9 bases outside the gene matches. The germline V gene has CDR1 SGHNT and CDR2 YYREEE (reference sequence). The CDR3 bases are TGTGCCAGCAGCCTCGACAGGGCTCCAGATCAGCCCCAGCATTTT. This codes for CASSLDRAPDQPQHF.